Listed below are T cell receptor beta chains from one sample, sequenced in a study of Graves' ophthalmopathy and Graves' hyperthyroidism. TCRdb fed the multiplex PCR reads into MiXCR, producing one record per CDR3 protein. The sample includes around 1.1 million distinct CDR3 sequences, 35% to 40% of them seen just once. Material: peripheral blood or thyroid tissue (not recorded which). These receptors were obtained from an adult man with Graves' hyperthyroidism. The CDR3 runs from the conserved cysteine through the conserved F or W. A D gene is named only where the DNA matches it firmly. The size of a clone is reported for some rows only, either as once, few or many, or as a class for expanded clones.

>TRBV7-8|NA|12|TRBJ1-1|many
CASSQLDTEAFF
TGTGCCAGCAGCCAGTTGGACACTGAAGCTTTCTTT
>TRBV20-1|TRBD2|16|TRBJ2-7|many
CSANGGGGTISGEQYF
TGCAGTGCTAACGGGGGGGGAGGGACGATTTCGGGTGAGCAGTACTTC
>TRBV5-1|NA|11|TRBJ2-7|NA
CASSLEGGQYF
TGCGCCAGCAGCTTGGAAGGCGGGCAGTACTTC
>TRBV19|NA|14|TRBJ2-1|NA
CASSRPSSLNEQFF
TGTGCCAGTAGTCGCCCTAGTTCTCTCAATGAGCAGTTCTTC
>TRBV7-3|NA|13|TRBJ2-7|NA
CASRASVTGEQYF
TGTGCCAGCAGAGCCAGCGTGACCGGGGAGCAGTACTTC
>TRBV7-2|NA|14|TRBJ2-5|NA
CASSLGRSGETQYF
TGTGCCAGCAGCTTAGGCAGAAGCGGGGAGACCCAGTACTTC
>TRBV4-3|NA|16|TRBJ2-7|NA
CASSPLTISGELGQYF
TGCGCCAGCAGCCCACTAACTATCTCTGGGGAATTAGGGCAGTACTTC
>TRBV20-1|TRBD2|14|TRBJ2-5|many
CSATLSGRQETQYF
TGCAGTGCCACCTTGAGCGGGAGACAAGAGACCCAGTACTTC
>TRBV12-3/TRBV12-4|NA|14|TRBJ1-4|many
CASSPPGQAEKLFF
TGTGCCAGCAGTCCCCCGGGACAAGCCGAAAAACTGTTTTTT
>TRBV7-9|TRBD1|19|TRBJ2-6|NA
CASSLAQGTGYFGANVLTF
TGTGCCAGCAGCTTAGCGCAGGGGACAGGGTACTTTGGGGCCAACGTCCTGACTTTC
>TRBV12-3/TRBV12-4|NA|11|TRBJ1-1|many
CASMMDTEAFF
TGTGCCAGCATGATGGACACTGAAGCTTTCTTT
>TRBV10-1|TRBD1|14|TRBJ2-5|many
CASSESTGGETQYF
TGCGCCAGCAGTGAGTCGACAGGGGGGGAGACCCAGTACTTC
>TRBV7-9|NA|14|TRBJ2-5|NA
CASSGFGGQETQYF
TGTGCCAGCAGTGGGTTCGGGGGCCAGGAGACCCAGTACTTC
>TRBV29-1|NA|13|TRBJ1-2|many
CSVSAAGISGYTF
TGCAGCGTCTCAGCGGCTGGGATTTCTGGCTACACCTTC
>TRBV5-1|NA|15|TRBJ1-3|many
CASSLSRGSGNTIYF
TGCGCCAGCAGCTTGAGCAGGGGTTCTGGAAACACCATATATTTT
>TRBV6-5|NA|12|TRBJ2-7|many
CASSYSREVQYF
TGTGCCAGCAGTTACTCGAGAGAGGTGCAGTACTTC
>TRBV7-2|TRBD1|14|TRBJ2-2|few
CASSDRTGGGELFF
TGTGCCAGCAGCGACCGGACAGGGGGGGGGGAGCTGTTTTTT
>TRBV27|NA|14|TRBJ1-1|few
CASSHDGANTEAFF
TGTGCCAGCAGCCACGACGGAGCGAACACTGAAGCTTTCTTT
>TRBV19|TRBD1|14|TRBJ1-1|many
CASSMRGRDTEAFF
TGTGCCAGTAGTATGAGGGGGCGCGACACTGAAGCTTTCTTT
>TRBV20-1|NA|12|TRBJ1-5|many
CSARHEGQPQHF
TGCAGTGCTAGACACGAGGGGCAGCCCCAGCATTTT
>TRBV3-1|NA|12|TRBJ2-7|few
CASSQLGSEQYF
TGTGCCAGCAGCCAATTAGGTTCCGAGCAGTACTTC
>TRBV24-1|NA|12|TRBJ1-1|NA
CATSDPDGEAFF
TGTGCCACCAGTGACCCGGACGGTGAAGCTTTCTTT
>TRBV20-1|TRBD2|13|TRBJ2-7|many
CSATSGSSYEQYF
TGCAGTGCTACTAGCGGGAGCTCCTACGAGCAGTACTTC
>TRBV5-8|NA|14|TRBJ2-5|many
CASSLGQSQETQYF
TGTGCCAGCAGCTTGGGGCAGTCCCAAGAGACCCAGTACTTC
>TRBV6-6|NA|18|TRBJ1-5|many
CASSYSGTRVLGNQPQHF
TGTGCCAGCAGTTACTCGGGCACCCGGGTCCTCGGCAATCAGCCCCAGCATTTT
>TRBV9|NA|14|TRBJ1-4|many
CASSVDLGQEKLFF
TGTGCCAGCAGCGTAGATCTGGGGCAGGAAAAACTGTTTTTT
>TRBV5-1|NA|14|TRBJ1-2|many
CASSLGDTNYGYTF
TGCGCCAGCAGCTTGGGGGACACCAACTATGGCTACACCTTC
>TRBV7-3|NA|15|TRBJ2-5|NA
CASSTTSSGGETQYF
TGTGCCAGCAGCACTACCTCAAGCGGAGGGGAGACCCAGTACTTC
>TRBV4-2|TRBD1|15|TRBJ1-5|NA
CASSQGQGANQPQHF
TGTGCCAGCAGCCAAGGGCAGGGGGCGAATCAGCCCCAGCATTTT
>TRBV5-1|TRBD1|17|TRBJ2-5|once
CASSLAGGNVYQETQYF
TGCGCCAGCAGCTTGGCAGGGGGCAACGTGTACCAAGAGACCCAGTACTTC
>TRBV7-3|TRBD1|17|TRBJ1-1|few
CASSSGQGLRVNTEAFF
TGTGCCAGCAGCTCCGGACAGGGCCTTCGGGTGAACACTGAAGCTTTCTTT
>TRBV7-9|TRBD1|13|TRBJ2-2|NA
CASSPGQGGELFF
TGTGCCAGCAGCCCGGGACAGGGAGGGGAGCTGTTTTTT
>TRBV6-6|NA|14|TRBJ1-5|NA
CASWASFYNQPQHF
TGTGCCAGCTGGGCGAGCTTTTACAATCAGCCCCAGCATTTT
>TRBV6-2/TRBV6-3|NA|14|TRBJ2-5|few
CASSYLVTRETQYF
TGTGCCAGCAGTTACCTTGTCACCCGAGAGACCCAGTACTTC
>TRBV30|NA|10|TRBJ2-5|NA
CAWSLETQYF
TGTGCCTGGAGTTTAGAGACCCAGTACTTC
>TRBV20-1|NA|16|TRBJ1-1|NA
CSARTRARGWSTEAFF
TGCAGTGCTAGAACTAGGGCGAGAGGTTGGAGCACTGAAGCTTTCTTT
>TRBV18|NA|13|TRBJ1-2|NA
CASSPVENYGYTF
TGTGCCAGCTCACCCGTAGAAAACTATGGCTACACCTTC
>TRBV10-3|NA|12|TRBJ1-1|many
CAIGTKNTEAFF
TGTGCCATCGGGACGAAGAACACTGAAGCTTTCTTT
>TRBV12-3/TRBV12-4|NA|14|TRBJ2-7|NA
CASSSGGTSYEQYF
TGTGCCAGCAGTTCAGGGGGGACCTCCTACGAGCAGTACTTC
>TRBV19|TRBD2|17|TRBJ2-7|NA
CASSTSGLAFRAYEQYF
TGTGCCAGTAGCACCTCGGGACTAGCATTCAGAGCCTACGAGCAGTACTTC
>TRBV4-1|NA|15|TRBJ2-5|few
CASSQAKRGGETQYF
TGCGCCAGCAGCCAAGCTAAGCGTGGGGGGGAGACCCAGTACTTC
>TRBV6-5|TRBD1|15|TRBJ1-4|NA
CASTKDRVGSEKLFF
TGTGCCAGCACTAAGGACAGGGTGGGAAGCGAAAAACTGTTTTTT
>TRBV2|NA|13|TRBJ1-2|NA
CASSDKQGNGYTF
TGTGCCAGCAGTGATAAGCAGGGAAATGGCTACACCTTC
>TRBV29-1|TRBD1|12|TRBJ1-5|many
CSGGDRGQPQHF
TGCAGCGGGGGGGACAGGGGGCAGCCCCAGCATTTT
>TRBV7-2|NA|12|TRBJ2-7|many
CASSQLAYEQYF
TGTGCCAGCAGCCAACTGGCCTACGAGCAGTACTTC
>TRBV20-1|TRBD2|12|TRBJ2-7|many
CSASGGEYEQYF
TGCAGTGCTAGCGGGGGGGAGTACGAGCAGTACTTC
>TRBV7-9|TRBD2|20|TRBJ2-5|NA
CASSFRRPGLASSHQETQYF
TGTGCCAGCAGCTTTAGGAGGCCGGGACTAGCTTCATCCCACCAAGAGACCCAGTACTTC
>TRBV15|NA|20|TRBJ1-5|NA
CATSRGGQPGRGYSNQPQHF
TGTGCCACCAGCAGAGGTGGGCAACCGGGAAGGGGATACAGCAATCAGCCCCAGCATTTT
>TRBV10-3|TRBD1|16|TRBJ2-6|many
CATGRDRGSGANVLTF
TGTGCCACCGGGAGGGACAGGGGCTCTGGGGCCAACGTCCTGACTTTC
>TRBV12-3/TRBV12-4|TRBD1|16|TRBJ1-2|few
CASSPLGTGGTYGYTF
TGTGCCAGCAGTCCCCTAGGGACAGGGGGCACCTATGGCTACACCTTC
>TRBV12-3/TRBV12-4|NA|14|TRBJ1-1|NA
CASIRNRVNTEAFF
TGTGCCAGCATAAGGAACAGGGTGAACACTGAAGCTTTCTTT
>TRBV12-3/TRBV12-4|NA|16|TRBJ1-3|NA
CASSQVVGTSGNTIYF
TGTGCCAGCAGCCAAGTCGTGGGGACGTCTGGAAACACCATATATTTT
>TRBV29-1|TRBD2|15|TRBJ2-7|many
CSVMQRREAAYEQYF
TGCAGCGTCATGCAGCGGCGGGAGGCCGCCTACGAGCAGTACTTC
>TRBV28|NA|15|TRBJ1-1|NA
CASSLRKGWSTEAFF
TGTGCCAGCAGTTTGAGAAAGGGGTGGAGCACTGAAGCTTTCTTT
>TRBV12-3/TRBV12-4|TRBD1|13|TRBJ1-2|few
CASSRGMNYGYTF
TGTGCCAGCAGCAGGGGGATGAACTATGGCTACACCTTC
>TRBV7-6|NA|14|TRBJ2-7|many
CASSLGQLTYEQYF
TGTGCCAGCAGCTTAGGGCAGTTAACCTACGAGCAGTACTTC
>TRBV12-3/TRBV12-4|TRBD1|15|TRBJ1-5|many
CASTGTGGFNQPQHF
TGTGCCAGCACCGGGACAGGGGGCTTCAATCAGCCCCAGCATTTT
>TRBV12-3/TRBV12-4|NA|14|TRBJ1-5|NA
CASSLASGFLPQHF
TGTGCCAGCAGTTTAGCAAGTGGGTTTCTGCCCCAGCATTTT
>TRBV29-1|TRBD1|15|TRBJ1-3|NA
CSVEDGDSYGYTIYF
TGCAGCGTTGAAGATGGGGACAGCTATGGCTACACCATATATTTT
>TRBV29-1|NA|14|TRBJ2-1|NA
CSVSKMGFYNEQFF
TGCAGCGTTTCAAAGATGGGATTTTACAATGAGCAGTTCTTC